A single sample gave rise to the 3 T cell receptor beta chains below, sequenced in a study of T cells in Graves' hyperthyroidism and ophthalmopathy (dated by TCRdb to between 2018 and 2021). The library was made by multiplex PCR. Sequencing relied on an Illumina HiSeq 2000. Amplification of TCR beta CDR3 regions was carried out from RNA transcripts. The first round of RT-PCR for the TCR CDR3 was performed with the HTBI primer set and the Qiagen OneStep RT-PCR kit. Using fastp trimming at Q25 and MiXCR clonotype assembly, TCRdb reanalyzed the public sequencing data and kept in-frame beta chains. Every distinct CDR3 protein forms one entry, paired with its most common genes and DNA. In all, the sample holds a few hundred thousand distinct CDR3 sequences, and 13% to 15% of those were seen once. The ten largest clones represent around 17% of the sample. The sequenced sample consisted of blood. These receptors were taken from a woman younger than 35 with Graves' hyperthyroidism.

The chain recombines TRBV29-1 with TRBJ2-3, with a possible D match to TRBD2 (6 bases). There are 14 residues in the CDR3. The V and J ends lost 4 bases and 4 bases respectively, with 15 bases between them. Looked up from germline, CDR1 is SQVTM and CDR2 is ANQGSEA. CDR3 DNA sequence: TGCAGCGTTGGAAAGGGACTTCATTCAGATACGCAGTATTTT. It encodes CSVGKGLHSDTQYF.

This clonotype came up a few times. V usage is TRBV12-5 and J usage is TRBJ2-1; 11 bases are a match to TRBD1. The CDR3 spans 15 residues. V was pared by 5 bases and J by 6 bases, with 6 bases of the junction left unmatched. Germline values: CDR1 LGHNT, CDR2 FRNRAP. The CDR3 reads CASGPGTGGGNEQFF. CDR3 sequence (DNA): TGTGCTAGTGGTCCCGGGACAGGGGGTGGCAATGAGCAGTTCTTC.

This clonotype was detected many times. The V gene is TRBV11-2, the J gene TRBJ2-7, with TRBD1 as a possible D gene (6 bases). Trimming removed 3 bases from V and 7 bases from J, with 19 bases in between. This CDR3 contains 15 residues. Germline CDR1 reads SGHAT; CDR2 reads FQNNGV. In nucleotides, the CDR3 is TGTGCCAGCAGCTTGGGACAAGAAGCTACGAGGGAGCAGTACTTC. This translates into CASSLGQEATREQYF.